This T cell receptor beta chain was sequenced for a study of shared clonotypes between healthy human individuals. The study enrolled healthy HIV-negative adults without recent acute infections or vaccinations as donors. Here immunoSEQ multiplex PCR was the method, and the copy in TCRdb shows in-frame clones only, minus some. The table shows approximately 470,000 clones, with approximately 81% occurring only once. Germline CDR1 reads MNHNS; CDR2 reads SASEGT. This CDR3 is 15 amino acids long. V shed 10 bases and J 0 bases; nucleotides not matched to a gene: 9. Sequences were obtained from PBMCs. This receptor was identified in a woman aged 40 to 50 in good health. Some clones in this sample may be carry-over from other donors' samples. The chain combines TRBV6-1 with TRBJ2-7; 10 bases agree with TRBD1. Here the CDR3 reads CATRPGQGNSYEQYF. CDR3 coding DNA: TGTGCCACGCGACCGGGACAGGGGAACTCCTACGAGCAGTACTTC.